Following are 24 T cell receptor beta chains from one sample sequenced in a study of blood T cell repertoires in COVID-19. Profiled with immunoSEQ multiplex PCR; TCRdb holds only in-frame clones, not every one. The table shows tens of thousands of clones, with 88% occurring only once. The sequenced sample consisted of peripheral blood. Source of these receptors: a human donor in a cohort sampled during active COVID-19.

The chain links TRBV9 to TRBJ1-5; tentative D call: TRBD1 (6 bases). With 0 bases removed from V and 3 bases from J, the gap between germline ends came to 10 bases. This CDR3 contains 15 residues. CDR1 is SGDLS and CDR2 is YYNGEE in the germline V gene. The CDR3 sequence is CASSVGGLANQPQHF. CDR3 in DNA: TGTGCCAGCAGCGTAGGGGGGCTTGCCAATCAGCCCCAGCATTTT.

This chain links TRBV19 with TRBJ2-3, with unresolved D. This CDR3 contains 15 residues. Germline CDR1 LNHDA, CDR2 SQIVND (reference sequence). Between the trimmed V and J ends, which lost 1 base and 4 bases, there was a span of 12 bases. The CDR3 DNA sequence: TGTGCCAGTAGTATAGGCTTCCTTTCAGCAGATACGCAGTATTTT. Translated: CASSIGFLSADTQYF.

The chain joins TRBV6-5 to TRBJ2-2; 9 bases align to TRBD2. This CDR3 region has 13 residues. J lost 6 bases, V lost 6 bases, and 2 bases had no gene match. The germline gives CDR1 MNHEY, CDR2 SVGAGI. The CDR3 region is CASRASGAGELFF. The CDR3 nucleotides read TGTGCCAGCAGAGCTAGCGGGGCCGGGGAGCTGTTTTTT.

The chain combines TRBV15 with TRBJ1-5, with a tentative D call TRBD1 (6 bases). The CDR3 totals 16 residues. The germline V and J ends were trimmed by 1 base and 2 bases, with 12 bases remaining between them. The V gene's germline CDR1 is LNHNV and CDR2 YYDKDF (reference sequence). This chain's CDR3 is CATSRATDSRNQPQHF. In DNA, the CDR3 is TGTGCCACCAGCAGAGCCACGGACAGCCGCAATCAGCCCCAGCATTTT.

This chain connects TRBV11-2 to TRBJ2-1; D unresolved. Germline V gene lookup returns CDR1 SGHAT and CDR2 FQNNGV. The CDR3 covers 13 residues. The ends were cut back, 3 bases at V and 1 base at J, with 4 bases in the middle. For the CDR3, the DNA is TGTGCCAGCAGCTTTTATTCCTACAATGAGCAGTTCTTC. It is translated as CASSFYSYNEQFF.

This clone was detected once. The gene calls are TRBV2 and TRBJ2-5; possibly TRBD1 for D (5 bases). Germline loops: CDR1 SNHLY, CDR2 FYNNEI. V lost 5 bases, J lost 4 bases, and 14 bases lay in between. The CDR3 runs 14 residues. Written as DNA, the CDR3 is TGTGCCAGCAGTAGGGGCCCCCTCGGAGAGACCCAGTACTTC. This codes for CASSRGPLGETQYF.

V usage is TRBV6-4 and J usage is TRBJ1-1; perhaps TRBD1 as D (5 bases). The germline gives CDR1 MRHNA, CDR2 SNTAGT. With 6 bases removed from V and 3 bases from J, the gap between germline ends came to 14 bases. This CDR3 comprises 14 residues. The CDR3 protein is CASRVVQGDTEAFF. The CDR3 DNA follows: TGTGCCAGCAGGGTGGTCCAAGGGGACACTGAAGCTTTCTTT.

This chain connects TRBV4-3 to TRBJ1-2, with D perhaps matching TRBD1 (6 bases). CDR1 is LGHNA and CDR2 is YSLEER in the germline V gene. The CDR3 has 15 residues. V lost 2 bases to trimming and J lost 5 bases, with 15 bases between them. The CDR3 DNA follows: TGCGCCAGCAGCCAAAAAGGGGGGGAAGCTTATGGCTACACCTTC. Amino acids: CASSQKGGEAYGYTF.

The J gene is TRBJ1-4, the V gene TRBV25-1; 11 nucleotides align to TRBD1. CDR3 length equals 15 residues. CDR1 and CDR2 from the germline V gene are MGHDK and SYGVNS. V trimming: 10 bases; J trimming: 3 bases; junction bases outside the gene matches: 7. This CDR3 is CATGTGGIANEKLFF. The CDR3 DNA reads as TGTGCCACAGGGACAGGGGGGATAGCTAATGAAAAACTGTTTTTT.

The chain is built from TRBV6-2 or TRBV6-3 and TRBJ2-2, with TRBD2 matching over 9 bases. The CDR3 sequence is 16 residues long. The germline gives CDR1 MNHEY, CDR2 SVGEGT. Trimming cost V 2 bases and J 7 bases; bases outside gene matches: 8. The CDR3 here is CASSYRASGIGGELFF. DNA for the CDR3: TGTGCCAGCAGTTACCGGGCTAGCGGGATTGGCGGGGAGCTGTTTTTT.

V usage is TRBV7-2 and J usage is TRBJ2-1, with 7 bases fitting TRBD1. The CDR3 extends over 15 amino acids. J lost 6 bases, V lost 5 bases, and 10 bases had no gene match. Looked up from germline, CDR1 is SGHTA and CDR2 is FQGNSA. CDR3: CASSPDRVSLNEQFF. CDR3 sequence (DNA): TGTGCCAGCAGCCCCGACAGGGTCTCTCTCAATGAGCAGTTCTTC.

The J gene is TRBJ2-7, the V gene TRBV3-1 (or the pseudogene TRBV3-2); D is unclear. From germline, CDR1 is LGHDT and CDR2 YNNKEL (reference sequence). Trimming left V 1 base short and J 3 bases short, with 4 bases between. The CDR3 consists of 12 residues. The CDR3 loop is CASSQVIYEQYF. CDR3 sequence (DNA): TGTGCCAGCAGCCAAGTTATCTACGAGCAGTACTTC.

The chain joins TRBV5-1 to TRBJ2-2; TRBD2 aligns across 8 bases. The CDR3 contains 15 residues. The germline CDR1 and CDR2 sequences are SGHRS and YFSETQ. Unmatched junction bases numbered 5, after V lost 3 bases and J lost 4 bases. The CDR3 DNA follows: TGCGCCAGCAGCTCCCGAGCGGGGGCCACCGGGGAGCTGTTTTTT. It is translated as CASSSRAGATGELFF.

The chain links TRBV18 to TRBJ2-7, with a tentative D call TRBD1 (6 bases). V was clipped by 3 bases and J by 2 bases, with 14 bases between them. The CDR3 extends over 15 amino acids. CDR1 KGHSH and CDR2 LQKENI come from the germline V gene. The CDR3 here is CASSPGTPITYEQYF. The CDR3 coding sequence is TGTGCCAGCTCACCCGGGACACCCATAACCTACGAGCAGTACTTC.

The chain combines TRBV27 with TRBJ2-7; TRBD1 agrees at 8 bases. J was trimmed by 2 bases and V by 4 bases; bases with no gene match: 1. Germline V gives CDR1 MNHEY, CDR2 SMNVEV (reference sequence). CDR3 size: 13 residues. CDR3 bases: TGTGCCAGCAGTTGGACAGGGCCCTACGAGCAGTACTTC. The encoded protein is CASSWTGPYEQYF.

This sequence joins TRBV7-2 and TRBJ1-4, with 7 bases identical to TRBD1. The CDR3 is made up of 15 amino acids. CDR1 SGHTA and CDR2 FQGNSA come from the germline V gene. Germline trimming cut 5 bases from V and 8 bases from J; bases unmatched to any gene: 11. CDR3 DNA: TGTGCCAGCAGCGGTACCGGGACAGCCTTAGAAAAACTGTTTTTT. This gives the protein CASSGTGTALEKLFF.

The chain combines TRBV7-8 with TRBJ2-2; 10 bases align to TRBD2. The ends lost 5 bases at V and 7 bases at J; junction bases unmatched: 7. This CDR3 has 15 amino acids. Germline values: CDR1 SGHVS, CDR2 FQNEAQ. The CDR3 here is CASSTSGGADGELFF. The DNA of the CDR3 is TGTGCCAGCAGCACGAGCGGGGGGGCGGACGGGGAGCTGTTTTTT. The full variable domain, rest sourced from reference TRBV7-8 and TRBJ2-2, is GAGVSQSPRYKVAKRGQDVALRCDPISGHVSLFWYQQALGQGPEFLTYFQNEAQLDKSGLPSDRFFAERPEGSVSTLKIQRTQQEDSAVYLCASSTSGGADGELFFGEGSRLTVL.

The genes are TRBV27 and TRBJ2-3; 11 bases align to TRBD2. CDR1 and CDR2 (germline): MNHEY, SMNVEV (reference sequence). With V trimmed by 5 bases and J by 2 bases, 9 bases remained unmatched. The CDR3 has 17 amino acids. This chain's CDR3 is CASSPRLAGTYTDTQYF. The CDR3 nucleotides read TGTGCCAGCAGTCCTCGACTAGCGGGGACGTACACAGATACGCAGTATTTT.

This chain links TRBV6-5 with TRBJ2-7; 7 bases fit TRBD2. CDR1 and CDR2 (germline): MNHEY, SVGAGI. V dropped 6 bases and J dropped 6; count of bases not matched to a gene: 14. This CDR3 is 15 amino acids long. Written as DNA, the CDR3 is TGTGCCAGCAGCCCCGTGGGAGGGGAGGTCGTCGAGCAGTACTTC. Protein product: CASSPVGGEVVEQYF.

The chain carries TRBV7-2 and TRBJ1-1; D remains ambiguous. Germline V gene sequence: CDR1 SGHTA, CDR2 FQGNSA. Trimming cost V 8 bases and J 6 bases, with 16 bases left between them. CDR3 length equals 13 residues. CDR3 amino acids: CASVRPGGSEAFF. The DNA for the CDR3 is TGTGCCAGCGTGCGGCCGGGTGGCTCTGAAGCTTTCTTT.

In nucleotides, the CDR3 is TGCGCCAGCAGCGTACAAGAGACCCAGTACTTC. Amino acid sequence: CASSVQETQYF. The V gene is TRBV5-1, the J gene TRBJ2-5; D unresolved. V gave up 4 bases and J gave up 2 bases, with 3 bases separating them. Per the germline V gene, CDR1 is SGHRS and CDR2 is YFSETQ. The CDR3 has 11 residues.

The chain uses TRBV4-2 and TRBJ2-5, with D possibly TRBD2 on 6 matching bases. V was pared by 1 base and J by 1 base, with 13 bases between. Germline CDR1 reads LGHNA; CDR2 reads YNFKEQ. The CDR3 covers 16 residues. The CDR3 DNA sequence: TGTGCCAGCAGCCAAGGACCTAGCGAGGGCCAAGAGACCCAGTACTTC. Translated: CASSQGPSEGQETQYF.

The genes are TRBV25-1 and TRBJ1-1, with D unresolved. V gave up 3 bases and J gave up 1 base, with 12 bases separating them. CDR3 length equals 15 residues. In germline, CDR1 is MGHDK, CDR2 SYGVNS. The CDR3 coding sequence is TGTGCCAGCAGTGATCCTCTCGGAGCGAACACTGAAGCTTTCTTT. It yields the protein CASSDPLGANTEAFF.

The chain joins TRBV4-1 to TRBJ2-1; 7 bases map to TRBD1. V was clipped by 4 bases and J by 7 bases; unmatched bases: 7. Germline V CDR1 and CDR2: MGHRA, YSYEKL. The CDR3 is made up of 14 amino acids. The CDR3 is CASSLSQGRNEQFF. CDR3 coding DNA: TGCGCCAGCAGCCTTTCACAGGGGAGAAATGAGCAGTTCTTC.